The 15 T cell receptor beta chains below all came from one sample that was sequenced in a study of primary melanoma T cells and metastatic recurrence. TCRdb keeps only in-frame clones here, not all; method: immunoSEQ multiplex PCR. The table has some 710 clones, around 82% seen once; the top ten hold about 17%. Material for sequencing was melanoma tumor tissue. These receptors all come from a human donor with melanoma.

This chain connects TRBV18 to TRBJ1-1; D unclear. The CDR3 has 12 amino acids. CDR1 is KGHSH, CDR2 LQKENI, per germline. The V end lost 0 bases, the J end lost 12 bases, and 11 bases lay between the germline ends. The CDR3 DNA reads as TGTGCCAGCTCACCACCGAGGACGAGGCCTTTCTTT. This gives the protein CASSPPRTRPFF.

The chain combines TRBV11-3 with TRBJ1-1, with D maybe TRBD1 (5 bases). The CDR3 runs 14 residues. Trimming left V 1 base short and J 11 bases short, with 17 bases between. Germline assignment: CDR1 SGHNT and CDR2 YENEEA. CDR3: CASSLGGTALGAFF. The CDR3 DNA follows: TGTGCCAGCAGCTTAGGTGGGACGGCACTAGGGGCTTTCTTT.

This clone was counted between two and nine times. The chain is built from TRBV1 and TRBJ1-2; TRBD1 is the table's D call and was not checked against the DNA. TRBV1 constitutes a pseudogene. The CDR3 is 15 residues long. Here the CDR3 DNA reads TGCGCCAGCAGCCAAGGGGCACAGGAACCAGGGGGCTACACCTTC. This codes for CASSQGAQEPGGYTF.

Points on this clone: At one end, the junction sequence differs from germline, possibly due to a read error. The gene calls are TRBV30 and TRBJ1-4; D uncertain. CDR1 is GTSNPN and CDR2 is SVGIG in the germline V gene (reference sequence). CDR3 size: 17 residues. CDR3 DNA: TGTGCCTGGAGTGTACGGCAGGCCTTGTCGACTAGTGAAAAACTGTTTTTT. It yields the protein CAWSVRQALSTSEKLFF.

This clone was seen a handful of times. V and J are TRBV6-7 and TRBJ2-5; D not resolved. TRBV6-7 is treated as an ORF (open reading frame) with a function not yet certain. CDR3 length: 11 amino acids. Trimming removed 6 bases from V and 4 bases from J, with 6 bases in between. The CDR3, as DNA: TGTGCCAGCAGCATTATAGAGACCCAGTACTTC. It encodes CASSIIETQYF.

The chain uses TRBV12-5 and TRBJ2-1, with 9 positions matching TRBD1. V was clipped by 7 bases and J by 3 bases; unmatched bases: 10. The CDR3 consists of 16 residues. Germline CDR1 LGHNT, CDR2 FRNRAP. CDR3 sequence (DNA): TGTGCTAGTGACGAGCCGGGACAGGGTTTCTACAATGAGCAGTTCTTC. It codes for CASDEPGQGFYNEQFF.

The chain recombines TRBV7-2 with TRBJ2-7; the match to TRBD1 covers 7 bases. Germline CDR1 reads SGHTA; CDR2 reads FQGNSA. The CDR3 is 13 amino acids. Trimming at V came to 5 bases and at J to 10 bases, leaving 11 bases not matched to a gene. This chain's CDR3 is CASSVTGLEAQYF. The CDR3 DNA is TGTGCCAGCAGCGTGACAGGGTTAGAGGCTCAGTACTTC.

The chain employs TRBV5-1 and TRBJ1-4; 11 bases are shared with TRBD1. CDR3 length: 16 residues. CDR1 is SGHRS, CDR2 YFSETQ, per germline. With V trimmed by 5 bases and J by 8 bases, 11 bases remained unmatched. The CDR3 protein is CASSFTGTGGYEKLFF. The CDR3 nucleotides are TGCGCCAGCAGTTTCACCGGGACAGGGGGGTACGAAAAACTGTTTTTT.

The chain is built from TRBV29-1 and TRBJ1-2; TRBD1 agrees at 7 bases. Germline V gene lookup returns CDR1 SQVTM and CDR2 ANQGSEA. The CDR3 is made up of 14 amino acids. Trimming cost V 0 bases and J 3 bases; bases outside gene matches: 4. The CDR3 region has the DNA TGCAGCGTTGAAGATTTTACAGGGGACTATGGCTACACCTTC. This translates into CSVEDFTGDYGYTF.

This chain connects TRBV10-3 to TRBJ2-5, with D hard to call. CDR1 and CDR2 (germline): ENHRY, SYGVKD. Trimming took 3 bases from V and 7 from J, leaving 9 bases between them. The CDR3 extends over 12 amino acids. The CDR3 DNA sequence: TGTGCCATCAGTGACTCCGGGTGGACCCAGTACTTC. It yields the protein CAISDSGWTQYF.

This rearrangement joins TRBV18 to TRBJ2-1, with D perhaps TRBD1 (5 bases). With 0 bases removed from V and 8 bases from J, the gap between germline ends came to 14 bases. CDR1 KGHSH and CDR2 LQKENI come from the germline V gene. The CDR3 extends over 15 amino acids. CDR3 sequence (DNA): TGTGCCAGCTCACCACCGGGGCAGGGTCGCGATGAGCAGTTCTTC. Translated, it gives CASSPPGQGRDEQFF. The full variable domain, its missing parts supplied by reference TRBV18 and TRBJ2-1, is NAGVMQNPRHLVRRRGQEARLRCSPMKGHSHVYWYRQLPEEGLKFMVYLQKENIIDESGMPKERFSAEFPKEGPSILRIQQVVRGDSAAYFCASSPPGQGRDEQFFGPGTRLTVL.

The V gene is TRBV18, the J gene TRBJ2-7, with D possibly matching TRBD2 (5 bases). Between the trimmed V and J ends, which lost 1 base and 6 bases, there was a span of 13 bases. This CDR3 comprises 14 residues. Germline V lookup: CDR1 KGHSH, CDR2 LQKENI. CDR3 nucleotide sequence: TGTGCCAGCTCACCACGGCCAGGCGAGGGCGAGCAGTACTTC. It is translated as CASSPRPGEGEQYF.

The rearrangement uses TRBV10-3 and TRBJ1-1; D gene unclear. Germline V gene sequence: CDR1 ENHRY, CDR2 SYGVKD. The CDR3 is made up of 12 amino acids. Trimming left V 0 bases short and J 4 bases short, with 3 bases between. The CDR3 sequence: CAISESFTEAFF. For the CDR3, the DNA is TGTGCCATCAGTGAGTCGTTCACTGAAGCTTTCTTT.

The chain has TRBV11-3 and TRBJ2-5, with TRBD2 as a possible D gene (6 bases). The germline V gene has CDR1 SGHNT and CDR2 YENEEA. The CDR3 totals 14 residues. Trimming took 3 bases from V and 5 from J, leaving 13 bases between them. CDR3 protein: CASSLERVFETQYF. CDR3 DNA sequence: TGTGCCAGCAGCTTGGAGCGGGTTTTTGAGACCCAGTACTTC.

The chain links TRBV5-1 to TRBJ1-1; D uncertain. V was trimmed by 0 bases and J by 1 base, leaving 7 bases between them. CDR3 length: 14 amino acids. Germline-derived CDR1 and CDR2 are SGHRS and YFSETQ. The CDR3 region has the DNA TGCGCCAGCAGCTTGGTGGGCGGGAACACTGAAGCTTTCTTT. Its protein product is CASSLVGGNTEAFF.